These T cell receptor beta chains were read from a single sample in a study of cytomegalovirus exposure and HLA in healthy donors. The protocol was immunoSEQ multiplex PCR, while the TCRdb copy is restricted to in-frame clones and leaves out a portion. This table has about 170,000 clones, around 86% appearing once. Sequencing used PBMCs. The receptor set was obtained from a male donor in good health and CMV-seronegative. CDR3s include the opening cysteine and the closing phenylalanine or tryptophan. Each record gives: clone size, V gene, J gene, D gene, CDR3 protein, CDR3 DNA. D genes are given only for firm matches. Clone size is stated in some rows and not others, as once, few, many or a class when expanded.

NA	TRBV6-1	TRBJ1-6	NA	CASSEALLVSSYNSPLHF	TGTGCCAGCAGTGAAGCGCTTCTAGTTAGCTCCTATAATTCACCCCTCCACTTT
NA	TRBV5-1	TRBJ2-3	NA	CASSLGQMIDTQYF	TGCGCCAGCAGCTTGGGGCAGATGATAGATACGCAGTATTTT
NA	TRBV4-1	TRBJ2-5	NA	CASSYTGTQETQYF	TGCGCCAGCAGCTACACAGGGACCCAAGAGACCCAGTACTTC
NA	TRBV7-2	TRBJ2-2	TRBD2	CASSVHAGANTGELFF	TGTGCCAGCAGCGTTCATGCGGGGGCGAACACCGGGGAGCTGTTTTTT
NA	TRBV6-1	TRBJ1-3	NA	CASSRDSSSGNTIYF	TGTGCCAGCAGCCGGGACTCAAGCTCTGGAAACACCATATATTTT
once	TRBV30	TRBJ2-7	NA	CAWSVGQVSSYEQYF	TGTGCCTGGAGTGTGGGGCAGGTGAGCTCCTACGAGCAGTACTTC
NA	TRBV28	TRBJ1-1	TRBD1	CASRRPGQGLTNTEAFF	TGTGCCAGCAGACGACCGGGACAGGGATTAACGAACACTGAAGCTTTCTTT
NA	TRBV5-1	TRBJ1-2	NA	CASSAQTDGYGYTF	TGCGCCAGCAGCGCACAGACCGACGGCTATGGCTACACCTTC
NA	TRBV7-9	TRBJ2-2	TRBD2	CASSPRLANTGELFF	TGTGCCAGCAGCCCCCGACTAGCCAACACCGGGGAGCTGTTTTTT
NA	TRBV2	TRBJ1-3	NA	CASSEVWRKSGNTIYF	TGTGCCAGCAGTGAAGTGTGGCGGAAGTCTGGAAACACCATATATTTT
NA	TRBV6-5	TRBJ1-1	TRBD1	CASSLPGGLGTEAFF	TGTGCCAGCAGTCTCCCAGGGGGCCTTGGCACTGAAGCTTTCTTT
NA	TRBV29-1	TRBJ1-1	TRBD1	CSVYRGAYSAEAFF	TGCAGCGTATACAGGGGAGCCTATTCAGCTGAAGCTTTCTTT